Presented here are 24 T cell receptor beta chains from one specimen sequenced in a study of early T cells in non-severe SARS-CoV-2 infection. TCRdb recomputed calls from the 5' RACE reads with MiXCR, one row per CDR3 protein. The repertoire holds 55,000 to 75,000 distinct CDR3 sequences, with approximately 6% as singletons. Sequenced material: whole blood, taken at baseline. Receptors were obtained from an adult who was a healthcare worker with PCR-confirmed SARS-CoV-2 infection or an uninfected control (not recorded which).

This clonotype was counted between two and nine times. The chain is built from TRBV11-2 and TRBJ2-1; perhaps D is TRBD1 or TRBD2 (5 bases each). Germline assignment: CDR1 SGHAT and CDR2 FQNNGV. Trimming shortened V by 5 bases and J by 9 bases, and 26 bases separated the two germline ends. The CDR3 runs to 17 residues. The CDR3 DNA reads TGTGCCAGCAGCCCGGGACCAAACAACGAGGTAGGAGCTGAGCAGTTCTTC. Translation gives CASSPGPNNEVGAEQFF. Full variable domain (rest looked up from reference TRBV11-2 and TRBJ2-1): EAGVAQSPRYKIIEKRQSVAFWCNPISGHATLYWYQQILGQGPKLLIQFQNNGVVDDSQLPKDRFSAERLKGVDSTLKIQPAKLEDSAVYLCASSPGPNNEVGAEQFFGPGTRLTVL.

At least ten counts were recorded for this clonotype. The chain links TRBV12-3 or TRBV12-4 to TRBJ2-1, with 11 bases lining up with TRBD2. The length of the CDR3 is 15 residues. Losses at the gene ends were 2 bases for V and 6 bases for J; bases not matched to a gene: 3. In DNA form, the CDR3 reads TGTGCCAGCAGTTTAAGAACTAGCGGGAGCAATGAGCAGTTCTTC. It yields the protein CASSLRTSGSNEQFF.

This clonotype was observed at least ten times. The CDR3, as DNA: TGCAGCGTTCAGCCTAGCACAGATACGCAGTATTTT. It encodes CSVQPSTDTQYF. The rearrangement uses TRBV29-1 and TRBJ2-3; no firm D call. This CDR3 region has 12 residues. Trimming shortened V by 5 bases and J by 0 bases, and 6 bases separated the two germline ends. Germline V gene lookup returns CDR1 SQVTM and CDR2 ANQGSEA.

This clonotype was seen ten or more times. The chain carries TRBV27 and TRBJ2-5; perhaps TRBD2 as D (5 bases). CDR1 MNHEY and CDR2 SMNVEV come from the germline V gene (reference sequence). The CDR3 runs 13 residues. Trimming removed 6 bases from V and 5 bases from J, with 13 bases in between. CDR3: CASSPRTGETQYF. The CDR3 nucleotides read TGTGCCAGCAGCCCCAGGACGGGGGAGACCCAGTACTTC.

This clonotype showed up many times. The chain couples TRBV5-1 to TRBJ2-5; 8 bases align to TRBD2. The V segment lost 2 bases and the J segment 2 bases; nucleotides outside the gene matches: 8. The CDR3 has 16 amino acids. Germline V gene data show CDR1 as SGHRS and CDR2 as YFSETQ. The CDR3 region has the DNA TGCGCCAGCAGCTTCAGCCCTAGCGGGTCACAAGAGACCCAGTACTTC. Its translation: CASSFSPSGSQETQYF.

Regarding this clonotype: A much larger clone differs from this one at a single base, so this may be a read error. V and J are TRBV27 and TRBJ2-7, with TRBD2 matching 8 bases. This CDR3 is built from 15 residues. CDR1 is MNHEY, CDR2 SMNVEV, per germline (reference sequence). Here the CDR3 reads CASSSIAGSSYERYF. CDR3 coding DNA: TGTGCCAGCAGTTCAATAGCGGGGAGCTCCTACGAGCGGTACTTC.

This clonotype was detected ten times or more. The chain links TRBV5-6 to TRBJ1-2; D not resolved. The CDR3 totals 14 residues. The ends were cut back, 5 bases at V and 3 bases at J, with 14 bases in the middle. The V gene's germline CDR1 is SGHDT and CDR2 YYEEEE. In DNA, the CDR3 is TGTGCCAGCAGTCTCAGCCTGGCCCACTATGGCTACACCTTC. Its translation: CASSLSLAHYGYTF.

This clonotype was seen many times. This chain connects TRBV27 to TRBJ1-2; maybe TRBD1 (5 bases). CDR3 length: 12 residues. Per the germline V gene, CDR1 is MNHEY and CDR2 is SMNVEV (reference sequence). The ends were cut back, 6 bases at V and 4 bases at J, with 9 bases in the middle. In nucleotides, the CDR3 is TGTGCCAGCAGGGGGCAGGTCTATGGCTACACCTTC. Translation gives CASRGQVYGYTF.

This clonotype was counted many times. This chain's CDR3 is CASSLRKQPQHF. The CDR3 DNA follows: TGCGCCAGCAGCTTAAGAAAACAGCCCCAGCATTTT. V gene TRBV5-1 combines with J gene TRBJ1-5; D remains ambiguous. Germline V gives CDR1 SGHRS, CDR2 YFSETQ. The CDR3 runs 12 residues. V was shortened by 2 bases and J by 7 bases, with 7 bases between the two germline ends.

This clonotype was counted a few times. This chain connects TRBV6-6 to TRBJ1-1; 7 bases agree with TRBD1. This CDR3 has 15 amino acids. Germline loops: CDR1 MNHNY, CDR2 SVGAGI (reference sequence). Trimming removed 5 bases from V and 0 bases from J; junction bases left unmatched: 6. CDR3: CASSPRQGMNTEAFF. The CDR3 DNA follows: TGTGCCAGCAGTCCCCGACAGGGAATGAACACTGAAGCTTTCTTT.

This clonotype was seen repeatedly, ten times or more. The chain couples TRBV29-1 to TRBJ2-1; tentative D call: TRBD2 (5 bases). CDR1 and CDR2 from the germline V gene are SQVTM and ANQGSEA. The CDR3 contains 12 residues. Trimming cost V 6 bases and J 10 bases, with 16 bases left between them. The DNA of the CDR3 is TGCAGCGTCGCCCCCAGCGGAAGAGAGCAGTTCTTC. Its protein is CSVAPSGREQFF.

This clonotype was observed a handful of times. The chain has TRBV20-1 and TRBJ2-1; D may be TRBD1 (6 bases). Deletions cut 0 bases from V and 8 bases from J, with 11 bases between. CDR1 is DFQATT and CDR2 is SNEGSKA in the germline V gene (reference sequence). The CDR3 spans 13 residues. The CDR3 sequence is CSARESPGDEQFF. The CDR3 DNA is TGCAGTGCTAGAGAATCACCAGGGGATGAGCAGTTCTTC.

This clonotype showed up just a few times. CDR3 loop: CASSSGQQVREQFF. The CDR3 DNA reads as TGCGCCAGCAGCTCGGGACAACAAGTACGCGAGCAGTTCTTC. The chain combines TRBV5-1 with TRBJ2-1, with a weak D call TRBD1 (6 bases). V shed 3 bases and J shed 10 bases, with 17 bases lying between them. CDR1 and CDR2 (germline): SGHRS, YFSETQ. This CDR3 has 14 residues.

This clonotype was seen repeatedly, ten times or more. The CDR3 reads CASRKGLAEAFF. The CDR3, as DNA: TGTGCCAGCAGGAAGGGGCTGGCTGAAGCTTTCTTT. This sequence joins TRBV28 and TRBJ1-1, with D perhaps TRBD1 (5 bases). Looked up from germline, CDR1 is MDHEN and CDR2 is SYDVKM. Trimming removed 6 bases from V and 6 bases from J, with 11 bases in between. CDR3 length: 12 amino acids.

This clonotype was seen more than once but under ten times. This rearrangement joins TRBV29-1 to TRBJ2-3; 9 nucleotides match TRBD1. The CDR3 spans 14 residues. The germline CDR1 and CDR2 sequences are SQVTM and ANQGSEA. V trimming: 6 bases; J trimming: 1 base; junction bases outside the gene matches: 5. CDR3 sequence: CSVRRTGGTDTQYF. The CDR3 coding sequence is TGCAGCGTCCGTAGGACAGGGGGCACAGATACGCAGTATTTT.

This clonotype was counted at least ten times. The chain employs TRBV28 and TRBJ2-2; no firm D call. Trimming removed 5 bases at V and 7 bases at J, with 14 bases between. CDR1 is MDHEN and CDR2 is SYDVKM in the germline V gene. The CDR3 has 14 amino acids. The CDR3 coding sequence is TGTGCCAGCAGTATCAGTGGAGATAGCGGGGAGCTGTTTTTT. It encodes CASSISGDSGELFF.

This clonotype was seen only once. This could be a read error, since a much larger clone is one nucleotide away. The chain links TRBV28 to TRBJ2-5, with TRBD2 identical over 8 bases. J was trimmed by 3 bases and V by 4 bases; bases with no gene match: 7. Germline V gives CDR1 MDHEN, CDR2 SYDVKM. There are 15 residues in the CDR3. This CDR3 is CASSSPGGEEETQYF. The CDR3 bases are TGTGCCAGCAGTTCACCCGGGGGGGAAGAAGAGACCCAGTACTTC.

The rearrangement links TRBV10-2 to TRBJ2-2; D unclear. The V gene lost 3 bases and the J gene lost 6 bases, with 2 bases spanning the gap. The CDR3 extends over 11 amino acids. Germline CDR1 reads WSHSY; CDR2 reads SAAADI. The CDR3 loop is CASSDPGELFF. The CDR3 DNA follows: TGCGCCAGCAGTGATCCCGGGGAGCTGTTTTTT.

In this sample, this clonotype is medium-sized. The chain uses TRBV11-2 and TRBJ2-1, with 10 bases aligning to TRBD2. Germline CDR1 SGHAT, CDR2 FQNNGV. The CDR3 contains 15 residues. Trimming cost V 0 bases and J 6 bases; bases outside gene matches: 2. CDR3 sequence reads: CASSLEAGGSNEQFF. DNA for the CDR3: TGTGCCAGCAGCTTAGAAGCGGGAGGGAGCAATGAGCAGTTCTTC.

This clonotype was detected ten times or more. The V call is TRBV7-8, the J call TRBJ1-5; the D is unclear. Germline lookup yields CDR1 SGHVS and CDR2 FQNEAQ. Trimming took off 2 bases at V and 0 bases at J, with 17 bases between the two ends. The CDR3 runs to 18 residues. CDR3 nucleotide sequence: TGTGCCAGCAGCTTACAGCGCGACCTTTGGATTAGCAATCAGCCCCAGCATTTT. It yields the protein CASSLQRDLWISNQPQHF.

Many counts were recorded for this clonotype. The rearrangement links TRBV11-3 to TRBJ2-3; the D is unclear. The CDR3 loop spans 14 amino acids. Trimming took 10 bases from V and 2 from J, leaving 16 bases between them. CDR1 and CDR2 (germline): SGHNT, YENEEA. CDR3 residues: CATRSLDNTDTQYF. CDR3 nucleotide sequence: TGTGCCACCCGATCCCTAGACAACACAGATACGCAGTATTTT.

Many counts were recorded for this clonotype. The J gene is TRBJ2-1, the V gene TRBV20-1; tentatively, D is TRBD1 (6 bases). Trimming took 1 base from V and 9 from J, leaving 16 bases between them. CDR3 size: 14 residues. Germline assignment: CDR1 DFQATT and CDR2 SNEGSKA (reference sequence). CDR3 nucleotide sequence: TGCAGTGCTAGAGGTCCGGGTCCCAGGGGTGAGCAGTTCTTC. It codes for CSARGPGPRGEQFF.

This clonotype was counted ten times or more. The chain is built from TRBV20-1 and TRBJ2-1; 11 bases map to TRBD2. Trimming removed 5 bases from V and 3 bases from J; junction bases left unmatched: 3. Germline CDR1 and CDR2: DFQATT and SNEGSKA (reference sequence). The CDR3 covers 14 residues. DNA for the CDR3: TGCAGTGCTGTGGGACTAGCGGTCTACAATGAGCAGTTCTTC. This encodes CSAVGLAVYNEQFF.

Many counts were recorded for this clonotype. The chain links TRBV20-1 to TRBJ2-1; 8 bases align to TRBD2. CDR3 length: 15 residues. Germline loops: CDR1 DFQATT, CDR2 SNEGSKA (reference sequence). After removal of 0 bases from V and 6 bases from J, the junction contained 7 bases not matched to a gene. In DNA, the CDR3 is TGCAGTGCTAGAGATCCGGGAGGGCGTGGCAATGAGCAGTTCTTC. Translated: CSARDPGGRGNEQFF.